Sequencing of this TCR beta chain was carried out in a study of blood T cell repertoires in COVID-19. For the study at large: Samples taken during acute and convalescent COVID-19 were collected in the United States, Italy and Spain. PBMCs, B-cell-depleted T cells, or T cells were the source of the cDNA or gDNA that made up the material.

Original processing methods: Estimation of nucleated cell counts relied on the amplification of reference gene primers. The repertoire was sequenced with immunoSEQ multiplex PCR; TCRdb's copy has only in-frame clones and lacks some. The DNA was the basis for D and trimming; V, J and clone size are from that table. Among 75,000 to 95,000 clones listed, about 85% were seen once. Sequencing was done on a sample of peripheral blood. The TCR originated in an older man with active or convalescent COVID-19.

CDR3 residues: CASSIKSLAVNYNEQFF. CDR3 DNA: TGTGCCAGTAGTATAAAATCATTAGCGGTTAACTACAATGAGCAGTTCTTC. The rearrangement joins TRBV19 to TRBJ2-1, with a weak D call TRBD2 (6 bases). The CDR3 loop spans 17 amino acids. Trimming took 2 bases from V and 3 from J, leaving 17 bases between them. Germline V gene sequence: CDR1 LNHDA, CDR2 SQIVND (reference sequence).